The 6 T cell receptor beta chains presented below share a single source sample, sequenced in a study of blood T cell repertoires in COVID-19. Libraries were prepared by immunoSEQ multiplex PCR; TCRdb keeps only in-frame clonotypes and omits some of them. The sample shows under 200,000 clones, over 75% of them seen only once. Sequenced: PBMCs or T cells enriched from blood (not recorded which). Every receptor here comes from a man over 45 who had recovered from COVID-19.

This clone has only one observation. The chain uses TRBV6-5 and TRBJ2-5, with 10 bases fitting TRBD1. This CDR3 has 15 amino acids. Germline CDR1 is MNHEY and CDR2 is SVGAGI. After removal of 5 bases from V and 4 bases from J, the junction contained 7 bases not matched to a gene. The CDR3 region is CASSPGTGVVETQYF. The CDR3 bases are TGTGCCAGCAGTCCCGGGACAGGGGTGGTAGAGACCCAGTACTTC.

The chain uses TRBV21-1 and TRBJ2-1; TRBD2, the table's D call, lacks a check against the DNA. TRBV21-1 is recorded as a pseudogene. CDR3 length: 17 residues. For the CDR3, the DNA is TGTGCCAGCAGCAAATCCTTCGGTATTTCCACCTACAATGAGCAGTTCTTC. Translated: CASSKSFGISTYNEQFF.

The chain uses TRBV18 and TRBJ1-2, with 7 bases fitting TRBD1. The CDR3 covers 15 residues. The V gene end was trimmed by 4 bases and the J gene end by 4 bases; junction bases not matched to a gene: 9. The V gene's germline CDR1 is KGHSH and CDR2 LQKENI. CDR3 in amino acids: CASSLGTDPGYGYTF. In DNA, the CDR3 is TGTGCCAGCTCACTAGGGACAGATCCAGGCTATGGCTACACCTTC.

V usage is TRBV5-4 and J usage is TRBJ1-3, with a tentative D call TRBD1 (5 bases). Trimming removed 2 bases at V and 4 bases at J, with 13 bases between. Germline values: CDR1 SGHNT, CDR2 YYREEE (reference sequence). The CDR3 sequence is 15 residues long. The CDR3 reads CASSFGAPGGNTIYF. For the CDR3, the DNA is TGTGCCAGCAGCTTTGGGGCACCAGGAGGAAACACCATATATTTT.

This clone was detected only a few times. This sequence joins TRBV10-1 and TRBJ2-2; 8 nucleotides agree with TRBD2. Germline trimming cut 2 bases from V and 2 bases from J; bases unmatched to any gene: 22. CDR1 is WNHNN, CDR2 SYGVQD, per germline (reference sequence). CDR3 length equals 22 residues. The CDR3 nucleotides read TGCGCCAGCAGTGAGCGACGAAAGGCGGGGGTCGGTAGCGGGATAAACACCGGGGAGCTGTTTTTT. It translates to CASSERRKAGVGSGINTGELFF.

This chain links TRBV27 with TRBJ1-6; 11 nucleotides agree with TRBD1. The CDR3 covers 17 residues. Germline values: CDR1 MNHEY, CDR2 SMNVEV (reference sequence). J was trimmed by 4 bases and V by 5 bases; bases with no gene match: 7. CDR3 DNA sequence: TGTGCCAGCAGTCGTGGACAGGGGGCTGGATATAATTCACCCCTCCACTTT. This encodes CASSRGQGAGYNSPLHF.